The TCR beta chain under discussion was sequenced for a study of human versus mouse CDR3 diversity and MHC coevolution. General study findings and limits: Compared with mice, human CDR3s carried more deletions and insertions on average. The lowest clonal inequality scores came from most of the three human donors. By iCHAO1, human TCR beta clonotypes numbered some 1.6 million, the most.

Clones were read by immunoSEQ multiplex PCR, and TCRdb kept only the in-frame ones, dropping some. The sample has about 77,000 clones, 92% seen once. In this sample, this clone turned up once. Its target is not known. V was pared by 1 base and J by 5 bases, with 12 bases between. Germline CDR1 reads KGHSH; CDR2 reads LQKENI. This CDR3 has 14 residues. Naive CD4 T cells were sorted as CD45RO-negative, CD62L-positive. The sequence derives from a person aged 25 to 69 in good health. V and J are TRBV18 and TRBJ2-7; weak D call: TRBD2 (5 bases). The sequenced sample consisted of naive CD4+ T cells from blood. Stated subset: CD45RO-negative CD62L-positive naive CD4 T cells. The CDR3 loop reads CASSPLGVGDEQYF. Written as DNA, the CDR3 is TGTGCCAGCTCACCACTCGGGGTCGGCGACGAGCAGTACTTC.